This T cell receptor beta chain was obtained from a study of cytomegalovirus exposure and HLA in healthy donors. In regard to this clone: Its antigen remains unknown.

The germline CDR1 and CDR2 sequences are SQVTM and ANQGSEA. The CDR3 totals 15 residues. Trimming took 6 bases from V and 7 from J; bases not matched to a gene: 12. The PCR was carried out with 60 Vbeta primers and 13 Jbeta primers. Libraries were prepared by immunoSEQ multiplex PCR; TCRdb keeps only in-frame clonotypes and omits some of them. The sample holds about 140,000 clones, more than 70% seen once. General study results and limits: Fewer N-insertions (relative to the approximately 700-donor mean) were reportedly seen in an Asian-associated ancestry cluster in a later analysis. Trimming of TCR beta V- and J-genes showed a link, identified in a later analysis, to a missense DCLRE1C variant. Reported results showed that the classifier diagnosed cytomegalovirus status with high specificity and sensitivity.

Material: PBMCs. V gene TRBV29-1 combines with J gene TRBJ2-7, with 13 bases fitting TRBD2. The source of this sequence is a male donor in good health and CMV-seronegative. CDR3 protein: CSVTPGTSGMGEQYF. DNA for the CDR3: TGCAGCGTCACCCCCGGGACTAGCGGGATGGGTGAGCAGTACTTC.